This TCR beta chain was sequenced in a study of neoadjuvant nivolumab and ipilimumab in lung cancer. Whole-study findings and limits: Only two of four nivolumab-treated tumors gained richness and clonality by surgery. A small number of samples were TCR sequenced. Pretherapy blood TCR richness correlated positively with resected tumor richness. TCR clonality did not significantly correlate with pathologic tumor regression.

For this clone: Its antigen is unidentified.

Profiled with immunoSEQ multiplex PCR; TCRdb holds only in-frame clones, not every one. In the table there are 40,000 to 55,000 clones, around 89% of which are singletons. Sequences were derived from blood, sampled before neoadjuvant nivolumab, alone or with ipilimumab. This clonotype was obtained from an adult with non-small cell lung cancer. Some clones in this sample may be carry-over from other donors' samples.

CDR3 in amino acids: CASSTTGGFYIQYF. The CDR3 DNA follows: TGTGCCAGCAGTACGACGGGGGGGTTCTATATTCAGTACTTC. The chain recombines TRBV2 with TRBJ2-4; 8 nucleotides match TRBD2. This CDR3 is built from 14 residues. Germline trimming cut 5 bases from V and 10 bases from J; bases unmatched to any gene: 10. The germline gives CDR1 SNHLY, CDR2 FYNNEI.